This TCR beta chain comes out of a study of immune characterization of retroperitoneal liposarcoma. TCRdb used MiXCR to reprocess the PCR reads, holding one entry per CDR3 protein. Here the sample spans 2,500 or so distinct CDR3 sequences, less than 50% being singletons. The sequenced sample consisted of tumor tissue. The clonotype was recovered from a male donor with retroperitoneal liposarcoma.

CDR3 protein: CASTDTQYF. CDR3 DNA: TGCGCCAGCACAGATACGCAGTATTTT. The V call is TRBV10-2, the J call TRBJ2-3; D not resolved. This CDR3 has 9 residues. CDR1 is WSHSY, CDR2 SAAADI, per germline. Trimming cost V 7 bases and J 4 bases, with 0 bases left between them.